This T cell receptor (beta chain) was recorded in a study of blood T cell repertoires in COVID-19 (dated by TCRdb to 2018 to 2020). Regarding the research as a whole: Samples from collaborators originated in the United States, Italy and Spain and spanned both the acute and convalescent phases of COVID-19. The material from the prospective study consisted of cDNA or gDNA derived from T cells, B-cell-depleted T cells, or PBMCs. Subjects who had been exposed to COVID-19, were actively infected with it, or had recovered from it provided the deeply sampled blood TCRbeta repertoires that made up the dataset. The repertoires were released in a freely available public database meant as a resource for research on the immune response to SARS-CoV-2. Samples came from the ongoing ImmuneRACE study (first 160 participants) plus 1,254 subjects from 6 global collaborators. Sample metadata almost always included a de-identified subject ID, COVID-19 status, age in years and sex. Where available, HLA class I and class II types were taken from metadata supplied by the sample provider and were not determined by assay-based typing.

Participants in the prospective study were aged about 18 to 100 years, lived in about two dozen United States geographic areas, and enrolled through a virtual design. To assign participants to cohorts, the prospective study relied on clinical history that participants themselves reported in a screening survey and a study questionnaire. Recovered participants in ImmuneRACE Cohort 3 were defined by two consecutive negative NP/OP PCR tests, clearance by a healthcare professional, or resolution of symptoms. In the prospective study, mobile phlebotomists collected whole blood, serum and a nasopharyngeal or oropharyngeal swab from each participant. Additional blood draws and questionnaires over an approximately two-month period could optionally be provided by prospective study participants. Prospective study blood samples were shipped either frozen or at room temperature before DNA extraction. Broad study findings and their caveats: How much clinical and demographic metadata was included differed by source and by participant, and the metadata was provided uncurated.

The cysteine opens and the phenylalanine closes a CDR3 of 17 amino acids. Of the read, only the CDR3 DNA is kept; its 51 bases are in frame from base 1. Trimming removed 2 bases from V and 2 bases from J; the gene matches leave 6 bases unexplained. Based on the germline V gene (reference sequence), the CDR1 and CDR2 sequences are LGHDT and YNNKEL. TCRbeta CDR3 regions were amplified from genomic DNA by means of the immunoSEQ Assay, a bias-controlled multiplex PCR. The study's processing was this. The number of nucleated cells in each sample was estimated by amplification of reference gene primers within the assay. Sequence reads were collapsed and filtered to measure the absolute abundance of every unique TCRbeta CDR3 rearrangement. For each sample, productive Simpson clonality was calculated as the square root of Simpson's diversity index over productive rearrangements. Here the immuneACCESS table is served through TCRdb, limited to in-frame sequences with V and J called. Missing clones are a known gap in these copies; in checked studies unresolved V genes cover under half, and the rest lacks a known reason. V, J and clone size are those of that table, while D and trimming were read from the DNA. This sample lists about 300,000 clones; just over 85% were detected once. Roughly 4.5% of the sample goes to the ten largest clones.

For this clone: What antigen it recognizes has not been identified. The input lacks base qualities; no much larger clone sits a single base away.

This TCR was sampled from a man aged 25-45 years who had recovered from COVID-19. The rearrangement joined TRBV3-1 (or the pseudogene TRBV3-2) to TRBJ2-3; 11 middle bases align to TRBD2. Source material: PBMCs or T cells enriched from blood (not recorded which). Read as DNA, the sequence is TGTGCCAGCAGCCAACCTAGCGGGGGGCCCCCCACAGATACGCAGTATTTT. Translated, it gives CASSQPSGGPPTDTQYF.